These 6 T cell receptor beta chains were all obtained from the same sample, sequenced in a study of T-cell memory formation after mild COVID-19. TCRdb analysed the 5' RACE reads with MiXCR anew, one entry per CDR3 protein. The sample carries approximately 430,000 distinct CDR3 sequences, about 22% recorded once. Sequenced material: PBMCs or a T cell subset sorted from them (not recorded which). The receptor source for this set is an adult woman who had mild COVID-19 (a few samples of this study predate the infection). Cell type and time point are not known.

This clonotype was observed a handful of times. The chain carries TRBV19 and TRBJ2-7; 9 bases agree with TRBD2. V shed 6 bases, J shed 5 bases, and the junction held 8 bases outside the gene matches. CDR3 length: 14 residues. The germline V gene encodes CDR1 LNHDA and CDR2 SQIVND (reference sequence). CDR3 amino acids: CASRMTSGGDEQYF. The CDR3 bases are TGTGCCAGTAGAATGACTAGCGGTGGTGACGAGCAGTACTTC.

In its sample, this clonotype was seen a few times. V usage is TRBV7-9 and J usage is TRBJ1-1; 7 nucleotides agree with TRBD1. CDR1 and CDR2 from the germline V gene are SEHNR and FQNEAQ (reference sequence). Trimming took 5 bases from V and 7 from J; bases not matched to a gene: 7. The CDR3 runs 13 residues. CDR3 coding DNA: TGTGCCAGCAGCCCAACAGGGGCGAGTGAAGCTTTCTTT. This codes for CASSPTGASEAFF. Drawing the rest from reference TRBV7-9 and TRBJ1-1, the complete variable domain is DTGVSQNPRHKITKRGQNVTFRCDPISEHNRLYWYRQTLGQGPEFLTYFQNEAQLEKSRLLSDRFSAERPKGSFSTLEIQRTEQGDSAMYLCASSPTGASEAFFGQGTRLTVV.

The chain uses TRBV7-9 and TRBJ2-7; D gene uncertain. Germline loops: CDR1 SEHNR, CDR2 FQNEAQ (reference sequence). The CDR3 consists of 12 residues. Between the trimmed V and J ends, which lost 3 bases and 5 bases, there was a span of 8 bases. The CDR3 DNA follows: TGTGCCAGCAGCTTGAATGCCCACGAGCAGTACTTC. Translation gives CASSLNAHEQYF.

There are a few counts of this clonotype. The rearrangement uses TRBV5-1 and TRBJ2-7; possible D gene TRBD2, 6 bases. Germline-derived CDR1 and CDR2 are SGHRS and YFSETQ. The CDR3 has 15 amino acids. The V end was cut by 4 bases, the J end by 4 bases, with 18 bases between. CDR3 DNA: TGCGCCAGCAGCCCGGCGGGACGGACTACGTACGAGCAGTACTTC. This translates into CASSPAGRTTYEQYF.

The CDR3 sequence: CASSLDSMVRNEQFF. In DNA form, the CDR3 reads TGTGCCAGCAGCTTAGACAGTATGGTCAGGAATGAGCAGTTCTTC. The rearrangement links TRBV7-8 to TRBJ2-1; D remains unclear. V dropped 1 base and J dropped 7 bases, with 14 bases sitting between them. Germline CDR1 SGHVS, CDR2 FQNEAQ. This CDR3 has 15 residues.

The table lists this clonotype with a few counts. This sequence joins TRBV2 and TRBJ1-1; D is possibly TRBD1 (5 bases). Looked up from germline, CDR1 is SNHLY and CDR2 is FYNNEI. Trimming stripped 6 bases from V and 4 bases from J, with 15 bases between. CDR3 length equals 14 residues. The CDR3 DNA reads TGTGCCAGCAGGGCAGGGTTTGAGGCCACTGAAGCTTTCTTT. Amino acids: CASRAGFEATEAFF.